This T cell receptor (beta chain) was recovered during a study of radiation and T cells in renal cell carcinoma. Time point indicated: blood 4 weeks post-SBRT, at nephrectomy. This sample's treatment: 15 Gy SBRT to primary tumor, nephrectomy 4 weeks later. Radiation-treated patients gave blood at baseline, week 2 and week 4. Whole-study results and caveats: From baseline, blood top tumor clonotypes peaked at 2 weeks post-radiation.

CDR1 is SGDLS and CDR2 is YYNGEE in the germline V gene. The CDR3 length is 13 residues. V shed 4 bases and J shed 10 bases, with 15 bases lying between them. With respect to this clone: Its antigen is unknown.

Profiled with immunoSEQ multiplex PCR; TCRdb holds only in-frame clones, not every one. This table has under 200,000 clones, around 90% appearing once. This clonotype was obtained from a woman aged 45 to 65 with renal cell carcinoma. Sample: blood, taken from a patient whose treatment included radiotherapy and nephrectomy. The chain employs TRBV9 and TRBJ1-5; no clear D. The CDR3 DNA reads as TGTGCCAGCAGCCCGGGCGGTGTCAGCCCCCAGCATTTT. Translated: CASSPGGVSPQHF.